This entry lists 11 T cell receptor beta chains sequenced from one sample in a study of cytomegalovirus exposure and HLA in healthy donors. The primer mix had 60 Vbeta and 13 Jbeta primers. Generated by immunoSEQ multiplex PCR, the TCRdb table keeps only in-frame clones and is missing some. Of about 300,000 clones listed, roughly 89% were seen once; the top ten hold less than 4.5%. The sample was PBMCs. Receptors were obtained from a middle-aged man in good health and CMV-seropositive.

The chain couples TRBV21-1 to TRBJ1-2. TRBV21-1 is assigned pseudogene status. The length of the CDR3 is 13 residues. CDR3 region: CASSSQGGHGYTF. The CDR3 DNA is TGTGCCAGCAGCTCCCAGGGAGGACATGGCTACACCTTC.

There are a few counts of this clone. The chain is built from TRBV19 and TRBJ1-1; D remains ambiguous. With 8 bases removed from V and 0 bases from J, the gap between germline ends came to 4 bases. Germline values: CDR1 LNHDA, CDR2 SQIVND (reference sequence). This CDR3 has 11 amino acids. CDR3 loop: CASQMNTEAFF. CDR3 DNA: TGTGCCAGTCAAATGAACACTGAAGCTTTCTTT.

A word on this clone: Other DNA variants within this sample encode the same CDR3. The chain couples TRBV28 to TRBJ1-5; D remains unclear. The CDR3 is made up of 12 amino acids. Germline CDR1 is MDHEN and CDR2 is SYDVKM. The V end was cut by 6 bases, the J end by 3 bases, with 6 bases between. CDR3 nucleotides: TGTGCCAGCAGCCCTCTCAATCAGCCCCAGCATTTT. Translating gives CASSPLNQPQHF.

The rearrangement joins TRBV28 to TRBJ1-1; D remains unclear. CDR1 is MDHEN, CDR2 SYDVKM, per germline. The CDR3 contains 15 residues. Trimming took off 6 bases at V and 2 bases at J, with 16 bases between the two ends. The CDR3 loop is CASSEGGAGNTEAFF. DNA for the CDR3: TGTGCCAGCAGCGAGGGCGGAGCCGGAAACACTGAAGCTTTCTTT. Full variable domain (remainder filled in from reference TRBV28 and TRBJ1-1): DVKVTQSSRYLVKRTGEKVFLECVQDMDHENMFWYRQDPGLGLRLIYFSYDVKMKEKGDIPEGYSVSREKKERFSLILESASTNQTSMYLCASSEGGAGNTEAFFGQGTRLTVV.

About this clone: The junction and the germline gene differ at one end; a read error may be behind it. The V call is TRBV7-9, the J call TRBJ2-1, with 14 bases fitting TRBD2. Germline V lookup: CDR1 SEHNR, CDR2 FQNEAQ (reference sequence). The CDR3 consists of 15 residues. Written as DNA, the CDR3 is TGTTCCAGCAGCCCTGGGACTAGCGGGAGACGGGAGCAGTTCTTC. Protein product: CSSSPGTSGRREQFF.

The V call is TRBV7-6, the J call TRBJ1-2, with D maybe TRBD1 (5 bases). Trimming shortened V by 1 base and J by 3 bases, and 15 bases separated the two germline ends. Germline V gene lookup returns CDR1 SGHVS and CDR2 FNYEAQ. The CDR3 sequence is 16 residues long. This CDR3 is CASSLEAGAGHYGYTF. CDR3 nucleotides: TGTGCCAGCAGCTTAGAGGCCGGCGCAGGGCACTATGGCTACACCTTC. Based on the CDR3 plus reference TRBV7-6 and TRBJ1-2, the full variable domain is GAGVSQSPRYKVTKRGQDVALRCDPISGHVSLYWYRQALGQGPEFLTYFNYEAQQDKSGLPNDRFSAERPEGSISTLTIQRTEQRDSAMYRCASSLEAGAGHYGYTFGSGTRLTVV.

This chain joins TRBV19 and TRBJ2-7; tentatively, D is TRBD2 (6 bases). CDR1 and CDR2 (germline): LNHDA, SQIVND (reference sequence). This CDR3 spans 15 amino acids. V lost 9 bases, J lost 6 bases, and 24 bases lay in between. In nucleotides, the CDR3 is TGTGCCAGCAGGTCAGTCGGCCGAGGGGAGGTCGAGCAGTACTTC. It translates to CASRSVGRGEVEQYF.

As regards this clone: Additional DNA sequences in this sample encode the identical CDR3. V and J are TRBV9 and TRBJ2-7; 8 nucleotides agree with TRBD2. CDR1 SGDLS and CDR2 YYNGEE come from the germline V gene. This CDR3 is built from 15 residues. With V trimmed by 0 bases and J by 3 bases, 5 bases remained unmatched. The CDR3 protein is CASSVEAGGYYEQYF. CDR3 bases: TGTGCCAGCAGCGTAGAGGCGGGAGGTTACTACGAGCAGTACTTC. Full variable domain (remainder filled in from reference TRBV9 and TRBJ2-7): DSGVTQTPKHLITATGQRVTLRCSPRSGDLSVYWYQQSLDQGLQFLIQYYNGEERAKGNILERFSAQQFPDLHSELNLSSLELGDSALYFCASSVEAGGYYEQYFGPGTRLTVT.

In this sample, this clone turned up a few times. V usage is TRBV4-1 and J usage is TRBJ2-7, with 9 positions matching TRBD1. This CDR3 contains 15 residues. In germline, CDR1 is MGHRA, CDR2 YSYEKL. Trimming removed 4 bases from V and 6 bases from J; junction bases left unmatched: 10. CDR3 protein: CASSPWDRVTSEQYF. The CDR3 DNA follows: TGCGCCAGCAGCCCATGGGACAGGGTAACATCCGAGCAGTACTTC.

The rearrangement links TRBV29-1 to TRBJ1-2; 8 nucleotides match TRBD1. V was clipped by 4 bases and J by 1 base; unmatched bases: 8. The V gene's germline CDR1 is SQVTM and CDR2 ANQGSEA. The CDR3 covers 15 residues. CDR3 DNA sequence: TGCAGCGTTGTTAAAGACAGGGGAAATAACTATGGCTACACCTTC. Encoded protein: CSVVKDRGNNYGYTF.

This rearrangement joins TRBV6-6 to TRBJ1-5, with a weak D call TRBD1 (5 bases). The CDR3 contains 14 residues. From germline, CDR1 is MNHNY and CDR2 SVGAGI (reference sequence). V was clipped by 8 bases and J by 3 bases, with 14 bases between them. This chain's CDR3 is CASSGGRDNQPQHF. Here the CDR3 DNA reads TGTGCCAGCTCCGGGGGGAGGGACAATCAGCCCCAGCATTTT.